These 26 T cell receptor beta chains were sequenced from one sample in a study of PD-1 blockade in classical Hodgkin lymphoma. Assay used: immunoSEQ multiplex PCR; TCRdb lists only in-frame clones, some missing. The sample holds about 64,000 clones, about 92% seen once. Time point specified: cycle 4 day 1 (C4D1), after 5 to 7 weeks of nivolumab. Each and every patient relapsed after autologous stem cell transplantation, and patients got differing brentuximab vedotin exposure. Specimen: peripheral blood mononuclear cells (PBMCs), collected before the fourth cycle of nivolumab. The origin of the receptors is a human donor with classical Hodgkin lymphoma.

The V and J genes are TRBV4-2 and TRBJ2-1; TRBD2 matches 7 bases. Germline V gives CDR1 LGHNA, CDR2 YNFKEQ. Germline trimming cut 3 bases from V and 4 bases from J; bases unmatched to any gene: 15. The CDR3 runs 18 residues. The CDR3 reads CASSHPEERELLYNEQFF. CDR3 bases: TGTGCCAGCAGCCACCCCGAGGAGCGGGAACTCTTGTACAATGAGCAGTTCTTC.

The chain couples TRBV9 to TRBJ2-5; D is unresolved. The V gene's germline CDR1 is SGDLS and CDR2 YYNGEE. The CDR3 consists of 15 residues. V was clipped by 0 bases and J by 3 bases, with 12 bases between them. The CDR3: CASSVGRVTEETQYF. DNA for the CDR3: TGTGCCAGCAGCGTAGGTAGGGTCACAGAAGAGACCCAGTACTTC.

This clone was recorded a few times. This chain links TRBV5-6 with TRBJ2-3; D may match TRBD1 or TRBD2 (5 bases each). The V gene's germline CDR1 is SGHDT and CDR2 YYEEEE. With 4 bases removed from V and 3 bases from J, the gap between germline ends came to 18 bases. The CDR3 sequence is 16 residues long. The DNA of the CDR3 is TGTGCCAGCAGCGTGACGGGACCTATGGTGACAGATACGCAGTATTTT. It translates to CASSVTGPMVTDTQYF. The full variable domain, with the rest looked up from reference TRBV5-6 and TRBJ2-3, is DAGVTQSPTHLIKTRGQQVTLRCSPKSGHDTVSWYQQALGQGPQFIFQYYEEEERQRGNFPDRFSGHQFPNYSSELNVNALLLGDSALYLCASSVTGPMVTDTQYFGPGTRLTVL.

In its sample, this clone was seen once. The rearrangement uses TRBV6-5 and TRBJ1-4; no reliable D call. Per germline, CDR1 MNHEY and CDR2 SVGAGI. There are 14 residues in the CDR3. Trimming pared 0 bases from V and 8 bases from J, leaving 10 bases between. The CDR3 loop reads CASSYSAGREKLFF. The CDR3 region has the DNA TGTGCCAGCAGTTACTCGGCCGGGAGGGAAAAACTGTTTTTT.

This chain joins TRBV28 and TRBJ2-3; a weak D match, TRBD2 (5 bases). Trimming removed 6 bases from V and 0 bases from J, with 16 bases in between. CDR1 is MDHEN, CDR2 SYDVKM, per germline. The CDR3 has 16 amino acids. CDR3 nucleotides: TGTGCCAGCAGCCGAAGCCCTAGCCTTAGCACAGATACGCAGTATTTT. Translated: CASSRSPSLSTDTQYF.

This chain links TRBV5-1 with TRBJ1-4; the D gene is possibly TRBD1 (6 bases). This CDR3 has 14 amino acids. V was cut by 2 bases and J by 4 bases, with 9 bases left in between. From germline, CDR1 is SGHRS and CDR2 YFSETQ. The CDR3 DNA follows: TGCGCCAGCAGCTTAGGACAGAGTAATGAAAAACTGTTTTTT. Translating gives CASSLGQSNEKLFF.

The gene calls are TRBV13 and TRBJ2-5, with 8 bases aligning to TRBD1. The CDR3 contains 15 residues. CDR1 PRHDT and CDR2 FYEKMQ come from the germline V gene (reference sequence). V dropped 5 bases and J dropped 6; count of bases not matched to a gene: 11. As DNA, the CDR3 is TGTGCCAGCAGCCGAGGACAGGGTACACTAAAGACCCAGTACTTC. Its protein product is CASSRGQGTLKTQYF.

The chain employs TRBV27 and TRBJ1-1, with no clear D. The CDR3 spans 13 residues. Per germline, CDR1 MNHEY and CDR2 SMNVEV (reference sequence). The V end lost 4 bases, the J end lost 1 base, and 7 bases lay between the germline ends. CDR3 amino acids: CASSWAENTEAFF. CDR3 DNA sequence: TGTGCCAGCAGTTGGGCCGAGAACACTGAAGCTTTCTTT.

This chain uses TRBV28 with TRBJ1-5; D perhaps matches TRBD1 (5 bases). The germline gives CDR1 MDHEN, CDR2 SYDVKM. This CDR3 contains 15 residues. V lost 5 bases, J lost 5 bases, and 16 bases lay in between. The CDR3 nucleotides are TGTGCCAGCAGTCCCGCCGGAGGGGACCATCAGCCCCAGCATTTT. Its translation is CASSPAGGDHQPQHF.

The V call is TRBV29-1, the J call TRBJ2-5; the match to TRBD2 covers 11 bases. Germline lookup yields CDR1 SQVTM and CDR2 ANQGSEA. The CDR3 consists of 14 residues. The V segment lost 6 bases and the J segment 4 bases; nucleotides outside the gene matches: 7. The CDR3 reads CSVANLAGGETQYF. CDR3 nucleotide sequence: TGCAGCGTCGCGAATCTAGCGGGAGGAGAGACCCAGTACTTC.

The chain couples TRBV9 to TRBJ1-2; maybe TRBD1 (6 bases). Germline values: CDR1 SGDLS, CDR2 YYNGEE. V was clipped by 0 bases and J by 2 bases, with 14 bases between them. This CDR3 has 16 residues. The chain's CDR3 is CASSVGLTGQNYGYTF. The CDR3 DNA is TGTGCCAGCAGCGTAGGGCTTACGGGACAAAACTATGGCTACACCTTC.

The CDR3 DNA reads TGTGCCAGCAGTGTTGACGCGGGAGGGGACACCGGGGAGCTGTTTTTT. Translating it yields CASSVDAGGDTGELFF. The V gene is TRBV2, the J gene TRBJ2-2, with 9 bases fitting TRBD2. Unmatched junction bases numbered 6, after V lost 4 bases and J lost 3 bases. Germline V gives CDR1 SNHLY, CDR2 FYNNEI. This CDR3 has 16 residues.

This chain uses TRBV9 with TRBJ2-6; D is unclear. Germline CDR1 is SGDLS and CDR2 is YYNGEE. V lost 0 bases and J lost 3, with 13 bases in between. The CDR3 runs to 17 residues. The CDR3 protein is CASSVDPGSSGANVLTF. The CDR3 coding sequence is TGTGCCAGCAGCGTAGACCCGGGTTCAAGTGGGGCCAACGTCCTGACTTTC.

The V call is TRBV19, the J call TRBJ2-2; no definite D call. CDR3 length: 13 amino acids. The V gene lost 7 bases and the J gene lost 1 base, with 7 bases spanning the gap. CDR1 and CDR2 from the germline V gene are LNHDA and SQIVND (reference sequence). Written as DNA, the CDR3 is TGTGCCAGTAAGGCGGAGAACACCGGGGAGCTGTTTTTT. Translating gives CASKAENTGELFF.

The chain's CDR3 is CASSPASSYNEQFF. DNA for the CDR3: TGTGCCAGCTCACCCGCTAGCTCCTACAATGAGCAGTTCTTC. The J gene is TRBJ2-1, the V gene TRBV18; D gene uncertain. This CDR3 spans 14 amino acids. Trimming left V 3 bases short and J 0 bases short, with 6 bases between. The V gene's germline CDR1 is KGHSH and CDR2 LQKENI.

This clone was found a few times. The rearrangement uses TRBV7-9 and TRBJ2-2, with a tentative D call TRBD1 (6 bases). This CDR3 region has 15 residues. V gave up 5 bases and J gave up 2 bases, with 12 bases separating them. The V gene's germline CDR1 is SEHNR and CDR2 FQNEAQ (reference sequence). In DNA, the CDR3 is TGTGCCAGCAGCGTCGACAGGACAAACACCGGGGAGCTGTTTTTT. This codes for CASSVDRTNTGELFF.

The V gene is TRBV5-4, the J gene TRBJ1-4; TRBD1 might be the D (5 bases). Germline CDR1 reads SGHNT; CDR2 reads YYREEE (reference sequence). The CDR3 spans 16 residues. Trimming took off 4 bases at V and 0 bases at J, with 13 bases between the two ends. The CDR3: CASSAGDRPTNEKLFF. Here the CDR3 DNA reads TGTGCCAGCAGCGCTGGTGACAGACCAACTAATGAAAAACTGTTTTTT.

The chain employs TRBV29-1 and TRBJ1-1; D gene ambiguous. V dropped 4 bases and J dropped 5 bases, with 5 bases sitting between them. Germline V lookup: CDR1 SQVTM, CDR2 ANQGSEA. CDR3 size: 10 residues. The CDR3 region is CSVVGTEAFF. The CDR3 nucleotides read TGCAGCGTTGTAGGGACTGAAGCTTTCTTT.

This clone appeared a single time. The V and J genes are TRBV2 and TRBJ1-4, with 10 bases fitting TRBD1. CDR3 length: 14 residues. V trimming: 6 bases; J trimming: 8 bases; junction bases outside the gene matches: 6. The V gene's germline CDR1 is SNHLY and CDR2 FYNNEI. The CDR3 is CASSPGTGVEKLFF. CDR3 coding DNA: TGTGCCAGCAGCCCCGGGACAGGGGTCGAAAAACTGTTTTTT.

CDR3 loop: CAIRGQLPNGYTF. The CDR3 bases are TGTGCCATCAGAGGACAGCTTCCTAATGGCTACACCTTC. The chain combines TRBV10-3 with TRBJ1-2, with D maybe TRBD1 (6 bases). The V gene's germline CDR1 is ENHRY and CDR2 SYGVKD. The CDR3 contains 13 residues. Between the trimmed V and J ends, which lost 6 bases and 6 bases, there was a span of 14 bases.

This chain uses TRBV11-1 with TRBJ2-7; D may be TRBD2 (5 bases). Germline loops: CDR1 SGHAT, CDR2 FQDESV (reference sequence). Trimming shortened V by 5 bases and J by 4 bases, and 12 bases separated the two germline ends. CDR3 length equals 13 residues. Written as DNA, the CDR3 is TGTGCCAGCAGCACCTCGGACTTTTACGAGCAGTACTTC. Encoded protein: CASSTSDFYEQYF.

The chain combines TRBV6-1 with TRBJ1-5; D may be TRBD1 (5 bases). The germline V gene encodes CDR1 MNHNS and CDR2 SASEGT. V lost 4 bases and J lost 0, with 7 bases in between. The CDR3 runs to 14 residues. The CDR3 reads CASSAGISNQPQHF. The CDR3 DNA is TGTGCCAGCAGTGCAGGGATTAGCAATCAGCCCCAGCATTTT.

This chain links TRBV10-3 with TRBJ1-1, with a weak D call TRBD1 (6 bases). This CDR3 spans 15 amino acids. Germline values: CDR1 ENHRY, CDR2 SYGVKD. V lost 3 bases and J 0 bases, leaving 11 bases between the germline ends. The CDR3 bases are TGTGCCATCAGTGATCAGGGGCGCTTGAACACTGAAGCTTTCTTT. Protein: CAISDQGRLNTEAFF.

The chain uses TRBV28 and TRBJ1-1, with unresolved D. The CDR3 has 14 residues. Deletions cut 1 base from V and 1 base from J, with 7 bases between. Germline CDR1 reads MDHEN; CDR2 reads SYDVKM. Here the CDR3 reads CASSLYGGNTEAFF. CDR3 coding DNA: TGTGCCAGCAGTTTATACGGTGGGAACACTGAAGCTTTCTTT.

This clone occurred once. Different DNA sequences within this sample yield the same CDR3. The chain employs TRBV6-5 and TRBJ1-2, with 8 nucleotides matching TRBD1. Germline V gives CDR1 MNHEY, CDR2 SVGAGI. This CDR3 contains 14 residues. Trimming at V came to 0 bases and at J to 8 bases, leaving 5 bases not matched to a gene. The CDR3 is CASSYSGAGGGYTF. The CDR3 nucleotides read TGTGCCAGCAGTTACTCAGGCGCAGGGGGCGGCTACACCTTC.

The CDR3 sequence: CASSANGLSYNSPLHF. The CDR3 DNA sequence: TGTGCCAGCAGCGCGAACGGCCTTTCCTATAATTCACCCCTCCACTTT. The chain couples TRBV9 to TRBJ1-6, with no clear D. The CDR3 has 16 amino acids. Trimming took 3 bases from V and 1 from J, leaving 11 bases between them. CDR1 and CDR2 from the germline V gene are SGDLS and YYNGEE. The whole variable domain, filled in from reference TRBV9 and TRBJ1-6, reads DSGVTQTPKHLITATGQRVTLRCSPRSGDLSVYWYQQSLDQGLQFLIQYYNGEERAKGNILERFSAQQFPDLHSELNLSSLELGDSALYFCASSANGLSYNSPLHFGNGTRLTVT.